Listed below are T cell receptor beta chains from one sample, sequenced in a study of technical replicates of blood from a handful of donors. Clones were read by immunoSEQ multiplex PCR, and TCRdb kept only the in-frame ones, dropping some. The sample shows more than 65,000 clones, 80% to 95% of them seen only once. Source material: T cells isolated from PBMCs. Every receptor here comes from a human donor in good health. Each CDR3 is given with its conserved first and last residue. The order of the fields is V gene, clone size, J gene, D gene, CDR3 DNA, CDR3 protein. A D gene is named only where the DNA matches it firmly. Not every row has a clone size; where given, it reads once, few, many or a size class.

>TRBV27|once|TRBJ2-1|-
TGTGCCAGCAGTTTATCCCAGTACAATGAGCAGTTCTTC
CASSLSQYNEQFF
>TRBV9|-|TRBJ2-3|-
TGTGCCAGCAGCGTAGGGTTTGGGCAGCCTAGCACAGATACGCAGTATTTT
CASSVGFGQPSTDTQYF
>TRBV6-1|once|TRBJ1-1|-
TGTGCCAGCATTCTTTTCTCTGAAGCTTTCTTT
CASILFSEAFF
>TRBV10-3|-|TRBJ1-1|-
TGTGCCATCAATGGACAGTTTAACACTGAAGCTTTCTTT
CAINGQFNTEAFF
>TRBV9|-|TRBJ1-1|TRBD1
TGTGCCAGCAGTTACTGGGACAGGGATACCACTGAAGCTTTCTTT
CASSYWDRDTTEAFF
>TRBV7-7|-|TRBJ2-7|-
TGTGCCAGCAGCTTAGGGCAGGGTACCTACGAGCAGTACTTC
CASSLGQGTYEQYF
>TRBV18|-|TRBJ1-1|-
TGTGCCAGCTCACCAATGGGCAGTCACACTGAAGCTTTCTTT
CASSPMGSHTEAFF
>TRBV29-1|-|TRBJ1-2|TRBD1
TGCAGCGTTGAAGATCAGACAGGGGATTGGGGCTACACCTTC
CSVEDQTGDWGYTF
>TRBV7-9|-|TRBJ2-3|-
TGTGCCAGCAGCCCGACAGGTACTAGGAGCACAGATACGCAGTATTTT
CASSPTGTRSTDTQYF
>TRBV5-1|once|TRBJ2-3|-
TGCGCCAGCAGCTTGGCCGTCACACTGGCGGGCACAGATACGCAGTATTTT
CASSLAVTLAGTDTQYF
>TRBV11-2|-|TRBJ1-2|-
TGTGCCAGCCTGGGGCACCAGCATGGCTACACCTTC
CASLGHQHGYTF
>TRBV11-2|-|TRBJ2-3|TRBD2
TGTGCCAGCAGCTTAGTAGCGGGAGTAGCAGATACGCAGTATTTT
CASSLVAGVADTQYF
>TRBV5-5|-|TRBJ2-3|-
TGTGCCAGCAGCCCCATCAGGGGCACAGATACGCAGTATTTT
CASSPIRGTDTQYF
>TRBV9|-|TRBJ2-3|-
TGTGCCAGCAGCGTAGAGACGGGGGACACAGATACGCAGTATTTT
CASSVETGDTDTQYF
>TRBV18|-|TRBJ2-7|TRBD1
TGTGCCAGCTCACCCCGGACAGGGTCCTACGAGCAGTACTTC
CASSPRTGSYEQYF
>TRBV25-1|-|TRBJ1-4|-
TGTGCCAGCAAGTCCCTAGGAAGTGAAAAACTGTTTTTT
CASKSLGSEKLFF
>TRBV27|-|TRBJ2-3|-
TGTGCCAGCAGTTTCTCGGGACAAGGCACAGATACGCAGTATTTT
CASSFSGQGTDTQYF
>TRBV6-5|-|TRBJ2-7|-
TGTGCCAGCAGTTACTCGAGCTACGAGCAGTACTTC
CASSYSSYEQYF
>TRBV5-8|once|TRBJ2-1|-
TGTGCCAGCAGTTTACAGGGTGCTGGCGATGAGCAGTTCTTC
CASSLQGAGDEQFF
>TRBV7-9|-|TRBJ2-7|TRBD2
TGTGCCAGCAGCATTAATATAGCGGGTCACACGTCCTACGAGCAGTACTTC
CASSINIAGHTSYEQYF
>TRBV19|-|TRBJ2-1|TRBD2
TGTGCCAGTAGTATAGGGATGGGGACTAGCGGGATCATTGAGCAGTTCTTC
CASSIGMGTSGIIEQFF
>TRBV15|-|TRBJ2-7|-
TGTGCCACCAGCAGAGATGGGACACCGGTCTACGAGCAGTACTTC
CATSRDGTPVYEQYF
>TRBV5-4|once|TRBJ2-7|-
TGTGCCAGCAGCTTGGGACCAGGGTCCTACGAGCAGTACTTC
CASSLGPGSYEQYF
>TRBV4-1|-|TRBJ2-5|TRBD1
TGCGCCAGCAGCCAAGTGACAGGGTCCCAAGAGACCCAGTACTTC
CASSQVTGSQETQYF
>TRBV4-2|-|TRBJ1-2|-
TGTGCCAGCAGCCAAGACTTTGCGGGCGGGGAAAACTATGGCTACACCTTC
CASSQDFAGGENYGYTF
>TRBV11-2|-|TRBJ1-1|-
TGTGCCAGCAGCGGGCGGGACGTTAACACTGAAGCTTTCTTT
CASSGRDVNTEAFF
>TRBV6-1|-|TRBJ1-5|-
TGTGCCAGCAGTGAATTTAGCGCGGCGGGTCAGCCCCAGCATTTT
CASSEFSAAGQPQHF
>TRBV9|-|TRBJ2-3|TRBD2
TGTGCCAGCAGCGTGTACGAACTAGCGGGAGTGGATACGCAGTATTTT
CASSVYELAGVDTQYF
>TRBV27|-|TRBJ2-3|-
TGTGCCAGCAGTCAAATCCATAATACTGTCACAGATACGCAGTATTTT
CASSQIHNTVTDTQYF
>TRBV28|-|TRBJ1-1|TRBD1
TGTGCCAGCAGTTTCAGGGGGCAAATGAACACTGAAGCTTTCTTT
CASSFRGQMNTEAFF
>TRBV23-1|-|TRBJ2-7|-
TGCGCCAGCTTCTTTGCTTATAACGGTAAGAGCTCCTACGAGCAGTACTTC
CASFFAYNGKSSYEQYF